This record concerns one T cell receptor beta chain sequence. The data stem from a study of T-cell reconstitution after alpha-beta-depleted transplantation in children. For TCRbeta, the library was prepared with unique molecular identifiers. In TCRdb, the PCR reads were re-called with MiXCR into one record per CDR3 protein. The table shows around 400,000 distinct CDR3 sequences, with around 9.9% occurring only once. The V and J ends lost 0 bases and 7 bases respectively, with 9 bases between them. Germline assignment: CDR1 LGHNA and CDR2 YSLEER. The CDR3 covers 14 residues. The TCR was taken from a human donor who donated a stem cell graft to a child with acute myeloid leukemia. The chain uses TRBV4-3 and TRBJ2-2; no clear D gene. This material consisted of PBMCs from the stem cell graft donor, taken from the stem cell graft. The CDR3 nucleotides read TGCGCCAGCAGCCAAGAAGGAAGACGCGGGGAGCTGTTTTTT. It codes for CASSQEGRRGELFF.